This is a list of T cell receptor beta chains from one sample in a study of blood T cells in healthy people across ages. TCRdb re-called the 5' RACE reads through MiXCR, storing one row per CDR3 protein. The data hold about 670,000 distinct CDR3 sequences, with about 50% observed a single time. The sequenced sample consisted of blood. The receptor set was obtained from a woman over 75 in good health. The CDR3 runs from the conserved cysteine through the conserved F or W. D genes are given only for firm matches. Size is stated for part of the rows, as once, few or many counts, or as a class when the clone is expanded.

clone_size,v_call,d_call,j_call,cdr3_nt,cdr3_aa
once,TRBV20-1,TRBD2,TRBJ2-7,TGCAGTGCTAGAGATGGGGGACTAGCGGGAGGAAAGTTTTCCTACGAGCAGTACTTC,CSARDGGLAGGKFSYEQYF
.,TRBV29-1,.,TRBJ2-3,TGCAGCGTTGAACAGGGTATAGATACGCAGTATTTT,CSVEQGIDTQYF
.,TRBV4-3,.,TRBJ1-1,TGCGCCAGCAGCCAATACCAGGGGAGCCCCGAAGCTTTCTTT,CASSQYQGSPEAFF
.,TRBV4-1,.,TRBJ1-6,TGCGCCAGCAGCCAAGACCCCTATAATTCACCCCTCCACTTT,CASSQDPYNSPLHF
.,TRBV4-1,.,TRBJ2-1,TGCGCCAGCAGCCAAGATACCGCGCGAGAGCAGTTCTTC,CASSQDTAREQFF
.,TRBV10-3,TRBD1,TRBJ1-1,TGTGCCATCAGGGACCGGGACAGGGGGCTAGAGTCTGAAGCTTTCTTT,CAIRDRDRGLESEAFF
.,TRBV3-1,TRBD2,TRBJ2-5,TGTGCCAGCAACTCAGCGGGAGTCATCCAAGAGACCCAGTACTTC,CASNSAGVIQETQYF
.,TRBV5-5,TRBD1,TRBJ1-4,TGTACCAGCAGCTCTGGACAGGGATCGACTAATGAAAAACTGTTTTTT,CTSSSGQGSTNEKLFF
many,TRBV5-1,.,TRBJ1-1,TGCGCCAGCAGCTCTTCATTGAACACTGAAGCTTTCTTT,CASSSSLNTEAFF
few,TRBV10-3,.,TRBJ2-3,TGTGGGGCCGGCGGCACAGATACGCAGTATTTT,CGAGGTDTQYF
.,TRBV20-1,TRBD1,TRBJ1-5,TGCAGTGCTTCTCCGGGACAGGGGGCTTCCAGCAATCAGCCCCAGCATTTT,CSASPGQGASSNQPQHF
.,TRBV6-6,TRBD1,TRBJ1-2,TGTGCCAGCAGTGGGGGACAGGGCGAGCGGAGCTATGGCTACACCTTC,CASSGGQGERSYGYTF
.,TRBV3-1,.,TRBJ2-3,TGTGCCAGCAGCCCGTGGGGACCCCCATTGACAGATACGCAGTATTTT,CASSPWGPPLTDTQYF
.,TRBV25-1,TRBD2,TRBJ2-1,TGTGCCAGTTTCGATGGACTAGCGGGGCGCAATGAGCAGTTCTTC,CASFDGLAGRNEQFF
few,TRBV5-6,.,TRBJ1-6,TGTGCCAGCAGCTCGGCTCTCTATAATTCACCCCTCCACTTT,CASSSALYNSPLHF
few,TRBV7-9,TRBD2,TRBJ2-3,TGTGCCAGCAGCTCAAGCGGGAGCAGCACAGATACGCAGTATTTT,CASSSSGSSTDTQYF
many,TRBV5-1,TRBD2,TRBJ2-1,TGCGCCAGCAGCTGGGGACTAGCGGGAGGGGATGAGCAGTTCTTC,CASSWGLAGGDEQFF
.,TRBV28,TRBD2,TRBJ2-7,TGTGCCAGCAGTACTAGACTAGCGGGAGCCAGGGTCTCCTACGAGCAGTACTTC,CASSTRLAGARVSYEQYF
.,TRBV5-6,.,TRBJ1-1,TGTGCCAGCAGCTTGCCTGGGTTTGGGGAGAACACTGAAGCTTTCTTT,CASSLPGFGENTEAFF
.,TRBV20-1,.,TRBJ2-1,TGCAGTGCGCGTGGACGGGGGACGGCCTCCTACAATGAGCAGTTCTTC,CSARGRGTASYNEQFF
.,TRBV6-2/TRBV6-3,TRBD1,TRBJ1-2,TGTGCCAGCAGTTCACAGGGGCCCGGTGGCTACACCTTC,CASSSQGPGGYTF
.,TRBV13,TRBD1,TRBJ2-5,TGTGCCAGCAGCTCGACCCCTCGGGACAGCCACCAAGAGACCCAGTACTTC,CASSSTPRDSHQETQYF
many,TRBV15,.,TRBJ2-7,TGTGCCACCAGCATTGAGCGGGTCTCCTACGAGCAGTACTTC,CATSIERVSYEQYF
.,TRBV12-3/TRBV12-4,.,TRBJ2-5,TGTGCCAGCAGTTTGGCAGGGTGGCCCCAAGAGACCCAGTACTTC,CASSLAGWPQETQYF
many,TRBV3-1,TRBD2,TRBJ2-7,TGTGCCAGCAGCCTTTCCGGGACTAGACCTTACGAGCAGTACTTC,CASSLSGTRPYEQYF
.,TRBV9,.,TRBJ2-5,TGTGCCAGCAGCGTAAACCCAAGCGGGGAGACCCAGTACTTC,CASSVNPSGETQYF
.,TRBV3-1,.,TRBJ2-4,TGTGCCAGCGCCGGGACACCTAAAAACATTCAGTACTTC,CASAGTPKNIQYF